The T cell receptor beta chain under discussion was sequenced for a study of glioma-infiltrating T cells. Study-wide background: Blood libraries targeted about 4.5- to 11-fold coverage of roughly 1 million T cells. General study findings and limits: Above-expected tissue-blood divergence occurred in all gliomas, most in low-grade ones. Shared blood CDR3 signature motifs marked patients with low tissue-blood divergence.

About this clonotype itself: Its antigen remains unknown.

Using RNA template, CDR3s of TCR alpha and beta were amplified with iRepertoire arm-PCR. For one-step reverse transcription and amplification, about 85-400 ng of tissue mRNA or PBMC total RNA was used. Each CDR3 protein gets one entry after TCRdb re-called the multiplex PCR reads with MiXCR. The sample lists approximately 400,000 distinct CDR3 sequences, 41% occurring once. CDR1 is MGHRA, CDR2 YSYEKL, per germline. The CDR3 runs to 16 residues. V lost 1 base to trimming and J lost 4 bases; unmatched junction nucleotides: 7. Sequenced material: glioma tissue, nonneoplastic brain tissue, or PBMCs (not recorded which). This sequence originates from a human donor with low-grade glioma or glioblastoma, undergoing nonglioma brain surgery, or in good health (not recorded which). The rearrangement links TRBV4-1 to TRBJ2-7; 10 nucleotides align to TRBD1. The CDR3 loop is CASSQGLGQGPYEQYF. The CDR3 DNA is TGCGCCAGCAGCCAAGGTTTGGGACAGGGGCCATACGAGCAGTACTTC.